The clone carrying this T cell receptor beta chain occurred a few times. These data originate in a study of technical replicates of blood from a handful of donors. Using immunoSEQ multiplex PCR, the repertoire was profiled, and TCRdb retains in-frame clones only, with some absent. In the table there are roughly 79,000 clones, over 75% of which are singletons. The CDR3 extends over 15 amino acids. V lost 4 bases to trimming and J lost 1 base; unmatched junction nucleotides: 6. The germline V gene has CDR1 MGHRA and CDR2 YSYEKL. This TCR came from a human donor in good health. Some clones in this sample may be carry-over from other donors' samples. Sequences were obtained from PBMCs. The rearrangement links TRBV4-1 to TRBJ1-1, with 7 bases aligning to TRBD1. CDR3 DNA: TGCGCCAGCAGCCCTGGACAGGCGAAGAACACTGAAGCTTTCTTT. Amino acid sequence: CASSPGQAKNTEAFF.